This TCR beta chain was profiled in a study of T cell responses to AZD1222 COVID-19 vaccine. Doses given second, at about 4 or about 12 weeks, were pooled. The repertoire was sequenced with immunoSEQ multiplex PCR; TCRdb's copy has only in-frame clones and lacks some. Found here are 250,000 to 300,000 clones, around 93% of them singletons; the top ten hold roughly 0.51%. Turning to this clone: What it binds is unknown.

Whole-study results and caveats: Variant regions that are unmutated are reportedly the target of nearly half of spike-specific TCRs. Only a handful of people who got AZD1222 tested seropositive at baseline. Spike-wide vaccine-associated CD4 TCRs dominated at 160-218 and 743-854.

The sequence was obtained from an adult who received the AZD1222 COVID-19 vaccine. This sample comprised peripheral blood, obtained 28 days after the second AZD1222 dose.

Written as DNA, the CDR3 is TGTGCCAGCAGTTGGACAGCCGGCGAGCAGTACTTC. It yields the protein CASSWTAGEQYF. This rearrangement joins TRBV28 to TRBJ2-7; perhaps TRBD1 as D (6 bases). Looked up from germline, CDR1 is MDHEN and CDR2 is SYDVKM. This CDR3 is 12 amino acids long. Trimming removed 4 bases from V and 6 bases from J, with 10 bases in between.